There are many counts of the clone carrying this T cell receptor (beta chain). The data originate from a study of blood T cells in healthy people across ages. The authors extracted at least 6 micrograms of total RNA per sample. A sample-barcoded 5' primer and a J-beta primer mix were used in a second PCR of roughly 7 to 11 cycles. Each sample yielded at least 2.5 million CDR3-containing paired-end reads. TCRdb ran MiXCR on the 5' RACE reads and lists one entry per CDR3 protein. The sample holds approximately 810,000 distinct CDR3 sequences, 29% seen once. The specimen sequenced was blood. The sequence was collected from a woman older than 75 in good health.

The CDR3 loop reads CASSFGGYNEQFF. The CDR3 region has the DNA TGTGCCAGCAGTTTTGGAGGGTACAATGAGCAGTTCTTC. The chain recombines TRBV6-2 or TRBV6-3 with TRBJ2-1; D is possibly TRBD2 (6 bases). Germline assignment: CDR1 MNHEY and CDR2 SVGEGT. The CDR3 has 13 residues. V lost 4 bases to trimming and J lost 4 bases, with 8 bases between them.